The entry below describes one T cell receptor (beta chain). Its antigen is still unknown. The sample is drawn from a study of T cells expressing NK-cell markers. Study-wide background: The authors derived TCR beta repertoires from sorted CD3+CD56+NKG2C+, CD3+CD56+NKG2C- and CD3+CD56-NKG2C+ T cells. Within the sequenced cohort of eight donors, seven exhibited HCMV seropositivity and one was seronegative.

Production of TCR beta cDNA relied on 5'RACE template switching with UMIs. TCRdb re-analyzed the 5' RACE reads; it lists each CDR3 protein once, without DNA. Here the sample table reports a few hundred thousand distinct CDR3 sequences. Study-level results: The CD3+CD56-NKG2C+ fraction of four donors was likewise dominated by these clonotypes.

The receptor's source is a man aged 18-69 years in good health. The sequenced material came from blood T cells: a sorted CD56 or NKG2C T cell subset, CD4+ or CD8+ T cells, or bulk PBMC T cells (not recorded which).

CDR3 residues: CASSLLGSVVNEKLFF. The rearrangement uses TRBV28 and TRBJ1-4. CDR1 MDHEN and CDR2 SYDVKM come from the germline V gene. The length of the CDR3 is 16 residues.